This T cell receptor beta chain emerged from a study of CD8+ T cells in alopecia areata. The V end lost 2 bases, the J end lost 1 base, and 13 bases lay between the germline ends. Per germline, CDR1 MGHDK and CDR2 SYGVNS. This CDR3 region has 16 residues. cDNA prepared by RNA extraction and subsequent reverse transcription served as the template for sequencing. Sequenced by immunoSEQ multiplex PCR; TCRdb stores in-frame clones only, minus some. In the table there are approximately 150,000 clones, about 86% of which are singletons. Regarding treatment: oral pan-JAK inhibitor, 5-10 mg twice daily. The receptor comes from a human donor with alopecia areata. The chain recombines TRBV25-1 with TRBJ2-3; a possible D gene is TRBD1 (6 bases). Sample: CD8+ T cells sorted from blood, taken at week 4, from a patient treated with tofacitinib. CDR3 amino acids: CASSEDRLWGTDTQYF. The DNA of the CDR3 is TGTGCCAGCAGTGAAGACAGGCTCTGGGGCACAGATACGCAGTATTTT.